What follows are 6 T cell receptor beta chains derived from one specimen sequenced in a study of shared clonotypes between healthy human individuals. Naive CD8 populations comprised CD45RO-negative cells positively selected for CCR7, excluding terminally differentiated effector memory CD45RA+ cells. Measured with immunoSEQ multiplex PCR; TCRdb has only the in-frame clones, and not every one. Found here are about 680,000 clones, 92% of them singletons; the top ten hold approximately 25%. The sequenced sample consisted of naive CD8+ T cells sorted from blood. The receptor set was obtained from a young man in good health.

The chain couples TRBV7-2 to TRBJ2-7; perhaps TRBD2 as D (6 bases). Between the trimmed V and J ends, which lost 4 bases and 5 bases, there was a span of 15 bases. Germline lookup yields CDR1 SGHTA and CDR2 FQGNSA. The CDR3 is 14 residues long. CDR3 sequence reads: CASSYWGGGNEQYF. The DNA for the CDR3 is TGTGCCAGCAGCTATTGGGGAGGAGGGAACGAGCAGTACTTC. The full variable domain, rest sourced from reference TRBV7-2 and TRBJ2-7, is GAGVSQSPSNKVTEKGKDVELRCDPISGHTALYWYRQSLGQGLEFLIYFQGNSAPDKSGLPSDRFSAERTGGSVSTLTIQRTQQEDSAVYLCASSYWGGGNEQYFGPGTRLTVT.

The chain recombines TRBV7-3 with TRBJ2-1; TRBD2 matches at 7 bases. This CDR3 spans 13 amino acids. Unmatched junction bases numbered 0, after V lost 2 bases and J lost 5 bases. Germline V gene data show CDR1 as SGHTA and CDR2 as FQGTGA. The CDR3 loop reads CASSLGLDNEQFF. DNA of the CDR3: TGTGCCAGCAGCTTAGGACTAGACAATGAGCAGTTCTTC.

This chain uses TRBV4-1 with TRBJ2-1; 9 bases align to TRBD1. The CDR3 consists of 13 residues. V dropped 7 bases and J dropped 9; count of bases not matched to a gene: 7. Per the germline V gene, CDR1 is MGHRA and CDR2 is YSYEKL. In DNA form, the CDR3 reads TGCGCCAGCAAGGGGACAGGGATAAGTGAGCAGTTCTTC. Residues: CASKGTGISEQFF.

The J gene is TRBJ2-1, the V gene TRBV6-5; D gene ambiguous. Germline CDR1 is MNHEY and CDR2 is SVGAGI. The CDR3 consists of 15 residues. Trimming shortened V by 6 bases and J by 3 bases, and 15 bases separated the two germline ends. The CDR3 sequence: CASRYSSSVYNEQFF. In DNA form, the CDR3 reads TGTGCCAGCAGGTATAGTAGTTCGGTCTACAATGAGCAGTTCTTC.

The chain couples TRBV11-2 to TRBJ2-1; D remains unclear. V lost 5 bases and J 9 bases, leaving 11 bases between the germline ends. The V gene's germline CDR1 is SGHAT and CDR2 FQNNGV. This CDR3 is built from 12 residues. The CDR3 loop reads CASSDRNFEQFF. Written as DNA, the CDR3 is TGTGCCAGCAGCGACCGTAATTTTGAGCAGTTCTTC.

This chain uses TRBV28 with TRBJ2-3; 7 bases agree with TRBD1. Germline values: CDR1 MDHEN, CDR2 SYDVKM. With 6 bases clipped from V and 7 bases from J, the junction kept 10 bases outside the gene matches. The CDR3 totals 14 residues. The CDR3 DNA reads TGTGCCAGCAGGGGGGTGACAGGGTTCAATACGCAGTATTTT. This translates into CASRGVTGFNTQYF.